This is a list of T cell receptor beta chains from one sample in a study of PD-1 blockade in classical Hodgkin lymphoma. Clones were sequenced by immunoSEQ multiplex PCR, and TCRdb holds only the in-frame ones, with some missing. The sample comprises tens of thousands of clones, around 76% of which are singletons, and about 15% rests with the top ten. Sequencing used peripheral blood mononuclear cells (PBMCs), obtained before the second cycle of nivolumab. The source of these receptors is a human donor with classical Hodgkin lymphoma. The CDR3 runs from the conserved cysteine through the conserved F or W. The D gene is left open where the match is weak. A row's size may be missing; if present it is once, few, many or a size class.

clone_size	cdr3_length	d_call	v_call	j_call	cdr3_aa	cdr3_nt
many	12	-	TRBV19	TRBJ1-1	CASRDTNTEAFF	TGTGCCAGCCGGGACACGAACACTGAAGCTTTCTTT
-	14	-	TRBV7-9	TRBJ2-7	CASSPRTDSYEQYF	TGTGCCAGCAGCCCTCGGACAGACTCCTACGAGCAGTACTTC
-	14	TRBD1	TRBV25-1	TRBJ1-4	CASTDRDSNEKLFF	TGTGCCAGTACAGACCGGGACAGCAATGAAAAACTGTTTTTT
-	13	-	TRBV6-5	TRBJ1-3	CASSYGPGNTIYF	TGTGCCAGCAGTTACGGGCCTGGAAACACCATATATTTT
-	16	TRBD1	TRBV2	TRBJ2-5	CASSGPGTGPSETQYF	TGTGCCAGCAGTGGGCCCGGGACAGGGCCGTCAGAGACCCAGTACTTC
-	14	-	TRBV6-6	TRBJ2-7	CASSYSTRRSEQYF	TGTGCCAGCAGTTACTCGACCCGGAGGAGCGAGCAGTACTTC
-	12	TRBD2	TRBV7-9	TRBJ2-7	CASSRDYYEQYF	TGTGCCAGCAGCCGGGACTACTACGAGCAGTACTTC
-	14	-	TRBV2	TRBJ1-2	CASSDQEGSSGYTF	TGTGCCAGCAGTGATCAAGAGGGGTCTTCTGGCTACACCTTC
-	14	-	TRBV6-6	TRBJ2-5	CASSYSRVEETQYF	TGTGCCAGCAGTTACTCTCGGGTTGAGGAGACCCAGTACTTC
-	16	-	TRBV29-1	TRBJ2-2	CSVERADHTNTGELFF	TGCAGCGTTGAAAGGGCGGACCATACGAACACCGGGGAGCTGTTTTTT
-	14	TRBD1	TRBV2	TRBJ2-2	CASILGRGSGELFF	TGTGCCAGCATCCTCGGCAGGGGGTCCGGGGAGCTGTTTTTT
-	16	-	TRBV7-2	TRBJ1-6	CASRRQESSYNSPLHF	TGTGCCAGCAGACGACAGGAGAGCTCCTATAATTCACCCCTCCACTTT
-	14	-	TRBV9	TRBJ2-5	CASSVGAFQETQYF	TGTGCCAGCAGCGTAGGCGCTTTCCAAGAGACCCAGTACTTC
-	16	-	TRBV6-1	TRBJ1-1	CASSEPGWMGNTEAFF	TGTGCCAGCAGTGAACCAGGGTGGATGGGAAACACTGAAGCTTTCTTT
-	13	-	TRBV11-2	TRBJ2-5	CASSLWRGETQYF	TGTGCCAGCAGCTTATGGAGGGGAGAGACCCAGTACTTC
few	14	-	TRBV5-6	TRBJ2-1	CASSRRAGADEQFF	TGTGCCAGCAGCCGCCGGGCGGGGGCAGATGAGCAGTTCTTC
many	14	-	TRBV6-5	TRBJ2-2	CASSYSAGTGELFF	TGTGCCAGCAGTTACTCGGCAGGGACCGGGGAGCTGTTTTTT
-	13	-	TRBV4-3	TRBJ2-7	CASSLNEGYEQYF	TGCGCCAGCAGCTTAAACGAAGGCTACGAGCAGTACTTC
few	13	-	TRBV15	TRBJ2-5	CATSDGVRETQYF	TGTGCCACCAGCGACGGGGTCCGGGAGACCCAGTACTTC
-	14	TRBD1	TRBV6-4	TRBJ2-5	CAPKDRGPRETQYF	TGTGCCCCAAAAGACAGGGGCCCCCGGGAGACCCAGTACTTC
-	13	-	TRBV6-1	TRBJ1-1	CASRVGKDTEAFF	TGTGCCAGCAGGGTGGGGAAGGACACTGAAGCTTTCTTT
-	18	TRBD1	TRBV7-9	TRBJ1-4	CASSLDPGQGAVSEKLFF	TGTGCCAGCAGCTTAGACCCGGGACAGGGGGCGGTCAGTGAAAAACTGTTTTTT
-	14	-	TRBV6-4	TRBJ2-3	CASSDEPSTDTQYF	TGTGCCAGCAGTGACGAGCCGAGCACAGATACGCAGTATTTT
many	14	TRBD1	TRBV9	TRBJ1-2	CASSEPTGDYGYTF	TGTGCCAGCAGCGAACCGACAGGGGACTATGGCTACACCTTC
few	13	-	TRBV7-2	TRBJ2-1	CASTNGPLNEQFF	TGTGCCAGCACCAACGGACCGCTGAATGAGCAGTTCTTC